This T cell receptor (beta chain) was captured in a study of cytomegalovirus exposure and HLA in healthy donors. About the study: Earlier, approximately 180 million T cells were analyzed, and about 120 million unique TCR beta sequences were found among them.

Overall study findings and caveats: Accurate predictions that matched the HLA-A and HLA-B alleles of most subjects were reportedly made from TCR beta sequences. The authors later linked a missense DCLRE1C variant to TCR beta V- and J-gene trimming.

The study ran its PCR with 60 Vbeta and 13 Jbeta primers. TCRdb's table, derived via immunoSEQ multiplex PCR, lists solely in-frame clones and lacks some. The sample lists tens of thousands of clones, approximately 78% occurring once. As to this clone: What it recognizes is unknown.

This CDR3 region has 14 residues. Germline V gene sequence: CDR1 MRHNA, CDR2 SNTAGT. The V segment lost 8 bases and the J segment 8 bases; nucleotides outside the gene matches: 10. The receptor was derived from a man aged 40-49 years in good health and CMV-seronegative. The chain links TRBV6-4 to TRBJ2-1; 9 bases fit TRBD2. Sequencing was done on a sample of PBMCs. CDR3 nucleotides: TGTGCCAGCGCCTCGTCCGGGACTAGCTATGAGCAGTTCTTC. Translation: CASASSGTSYEQFF.